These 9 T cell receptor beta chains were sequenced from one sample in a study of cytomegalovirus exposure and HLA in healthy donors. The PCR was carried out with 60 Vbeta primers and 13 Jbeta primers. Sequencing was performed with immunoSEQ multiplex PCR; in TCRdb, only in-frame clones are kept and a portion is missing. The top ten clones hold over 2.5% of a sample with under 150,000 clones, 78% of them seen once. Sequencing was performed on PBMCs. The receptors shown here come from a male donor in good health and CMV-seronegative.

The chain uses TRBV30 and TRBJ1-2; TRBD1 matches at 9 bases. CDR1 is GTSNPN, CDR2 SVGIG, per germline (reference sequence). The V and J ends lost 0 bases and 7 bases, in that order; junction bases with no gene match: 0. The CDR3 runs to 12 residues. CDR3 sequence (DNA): TGTGCCTGGAGTGTGGGACAGGGTGGCTACACCTTC. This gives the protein CAWSVGQGGYTF. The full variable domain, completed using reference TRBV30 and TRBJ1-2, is SQTIHQWPATLVQPVGSPLSLECTVEGTSNPNLYWYRQAAGRGLQLLFYSVGIGQISSEVPQNLSASRPQDRQFILSSKKLLLSDSGFYLCAWSVGQGGYTFGSGTRLTVV.

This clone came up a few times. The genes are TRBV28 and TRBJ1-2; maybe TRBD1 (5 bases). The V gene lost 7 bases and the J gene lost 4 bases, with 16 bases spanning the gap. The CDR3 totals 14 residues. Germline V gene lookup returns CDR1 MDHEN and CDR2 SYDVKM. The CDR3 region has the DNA TGTGCCAGCAATCAAGCAGGGTCCATCTATGGCTACACCTTC. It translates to CASNQAGSIYGYTF.

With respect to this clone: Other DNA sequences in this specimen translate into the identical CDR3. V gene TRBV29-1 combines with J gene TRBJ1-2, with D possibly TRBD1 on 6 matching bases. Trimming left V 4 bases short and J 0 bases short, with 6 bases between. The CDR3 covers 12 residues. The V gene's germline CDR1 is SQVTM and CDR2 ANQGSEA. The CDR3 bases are TGCAGCGTTGGGGGGCCTAACTATGGCTACACCTTC. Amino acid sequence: CSVGGPNYGYTF.

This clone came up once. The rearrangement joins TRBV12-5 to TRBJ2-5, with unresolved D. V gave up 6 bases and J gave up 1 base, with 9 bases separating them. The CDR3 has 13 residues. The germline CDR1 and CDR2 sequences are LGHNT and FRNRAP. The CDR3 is CASGTGPQETQYF. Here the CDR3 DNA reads TGTGCTAGTGGCACTGGGCCCCAAGAGACCCAGTACTTC.

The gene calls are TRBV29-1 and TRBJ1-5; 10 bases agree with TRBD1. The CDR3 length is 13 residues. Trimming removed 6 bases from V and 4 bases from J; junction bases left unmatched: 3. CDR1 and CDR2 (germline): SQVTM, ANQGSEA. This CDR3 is CSVAGQGNQPQHF. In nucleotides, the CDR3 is TGCAGCGTAGCGGGACAGGGGAATCAGCCCCAGCATTTT.

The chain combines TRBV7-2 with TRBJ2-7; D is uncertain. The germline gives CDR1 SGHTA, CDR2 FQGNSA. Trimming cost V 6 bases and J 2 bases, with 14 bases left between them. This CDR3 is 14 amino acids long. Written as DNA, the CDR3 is TGTGCCAGCAGTAGGAGTAGAGCCACCTACGAGCAGTACTTC. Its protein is CASSRSRATYEQYF. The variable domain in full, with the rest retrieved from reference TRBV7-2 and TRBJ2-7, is GAGVSQSPSNKVTEKGKDVELRCDPISGHTALYWYRQSLGQGLEFLIYFQGNSAPDKSGLPSDRFSAERTGGSVSTLTIQRTQQEDSAVYLCASSRSRATYEQYFGPGTRLTVT.

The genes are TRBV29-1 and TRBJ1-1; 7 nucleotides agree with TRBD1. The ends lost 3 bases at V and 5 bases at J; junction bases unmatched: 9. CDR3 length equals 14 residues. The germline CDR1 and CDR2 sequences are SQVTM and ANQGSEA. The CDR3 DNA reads TGCAGCGTTGAGGCCAGGGGGTTAGATACTGAAGCTTTCTTT. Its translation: CSVEARGLDTEAFF. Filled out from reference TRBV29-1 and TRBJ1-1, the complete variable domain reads SAVISQKPSRDICQRGTSLTIQCQVDSQVTMMFWYRQQPGQSLTLIATANQGSEATYESGFVIDKFPISRPNLTFSTLTVSNMSPEDSSIYLCSVEARGLDTEAFFGQGTRLTVV.

This CDR3 reads CASSRDYRYGYTF. The CDR3, as DNA: TGTGCCAGCAGTCGCGATTATCGCTATGGCTACACCTTC. The rearrangement links TRBV27 to TRBJ1-2; D gene ambiguous. Germline loops: CDR1 MNHEY, CDR2 SMNVEV (reference sequence). The CDR3 contains 13 residues. V gave up 5 bases and J gave up 4 bases, with 11 bases separating them.

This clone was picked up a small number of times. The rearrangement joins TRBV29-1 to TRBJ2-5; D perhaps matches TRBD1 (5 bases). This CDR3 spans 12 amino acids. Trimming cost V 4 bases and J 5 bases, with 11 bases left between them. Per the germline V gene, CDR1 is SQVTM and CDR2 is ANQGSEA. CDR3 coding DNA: TGCAGCGTTGGGCCAGGGCCGGAGACCCAGTACTTC. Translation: CSVGPGPETQYF.